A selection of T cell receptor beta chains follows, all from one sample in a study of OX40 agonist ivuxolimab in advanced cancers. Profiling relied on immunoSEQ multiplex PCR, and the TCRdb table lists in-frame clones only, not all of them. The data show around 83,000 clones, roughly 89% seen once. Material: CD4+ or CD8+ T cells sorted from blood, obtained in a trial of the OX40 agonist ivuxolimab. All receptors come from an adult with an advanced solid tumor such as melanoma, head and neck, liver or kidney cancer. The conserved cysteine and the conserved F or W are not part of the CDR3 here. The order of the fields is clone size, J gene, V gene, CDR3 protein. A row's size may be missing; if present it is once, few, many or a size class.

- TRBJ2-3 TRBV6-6 ASSYMITDTQY
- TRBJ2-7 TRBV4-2 ASSHPGSGYSGTSYEQY
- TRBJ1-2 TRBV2 ASSPQGPNYGYT
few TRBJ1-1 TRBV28 ASSFVGGYMNTEAF
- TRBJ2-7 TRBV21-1 ASSTKGRDRAPEQY
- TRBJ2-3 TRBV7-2 ASSAGTSTDTQY
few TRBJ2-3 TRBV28 ASSGVASTDTQY
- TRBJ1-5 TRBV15 ATSNGGQPRKYSNQPQH
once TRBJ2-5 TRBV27 ASSFSSGSPSRETQY
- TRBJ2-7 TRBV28 ASSPQIQYEQY
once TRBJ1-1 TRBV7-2 ASSLPQVAEAF
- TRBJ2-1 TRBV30 AWRAPGHGQF
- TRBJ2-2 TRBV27 ASKGDRGSPGAGTGELF
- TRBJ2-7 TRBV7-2 ASSLGVEQY
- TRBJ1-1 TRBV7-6 ASSLQGAEAF
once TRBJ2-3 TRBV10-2 ASSPLGEWGTDTQY
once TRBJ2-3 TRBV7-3 ASSLGLSLTDTQY
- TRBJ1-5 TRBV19 ASTNWGRATMPQH
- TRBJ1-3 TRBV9 ASSPGNSGNTIY
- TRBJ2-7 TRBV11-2 ASSLGHEQY
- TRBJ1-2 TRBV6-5 ASSSPANYGYT
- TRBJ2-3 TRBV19 ASSIGGSSRGTDTQY
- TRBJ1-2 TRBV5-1 ASSFGQGNYGYT
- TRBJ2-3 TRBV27 ASSLGKGGRSTDTQY
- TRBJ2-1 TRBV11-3 ASNFGTSGYNEQF
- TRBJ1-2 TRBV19 ASSIQLNYGYT
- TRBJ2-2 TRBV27 ASTYGVVSGGPVGELF
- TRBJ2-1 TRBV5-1 ASSPHNRYNEQF
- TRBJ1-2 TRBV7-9 ASSLESGQIYGYT
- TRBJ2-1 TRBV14 ASSQDLPGGISHEQF
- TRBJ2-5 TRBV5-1 ASSLAGRNQETQY
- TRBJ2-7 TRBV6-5 ASSPQGSYEQY
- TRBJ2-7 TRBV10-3 AISVGGTYEQY
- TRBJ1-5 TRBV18 ASSEQRNQPQH